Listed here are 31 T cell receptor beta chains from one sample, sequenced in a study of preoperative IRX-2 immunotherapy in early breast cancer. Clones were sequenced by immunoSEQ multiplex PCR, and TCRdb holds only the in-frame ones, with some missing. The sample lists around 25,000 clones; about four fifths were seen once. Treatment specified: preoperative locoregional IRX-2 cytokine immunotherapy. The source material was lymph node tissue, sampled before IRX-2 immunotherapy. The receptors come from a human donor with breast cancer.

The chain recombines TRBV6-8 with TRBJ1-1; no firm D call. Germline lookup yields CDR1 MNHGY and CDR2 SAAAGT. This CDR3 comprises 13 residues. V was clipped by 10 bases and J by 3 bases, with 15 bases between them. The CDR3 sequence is CAIRTGRDTEAFF. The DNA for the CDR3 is TGTGCCATCAGGACCGGAAGGGACACTGAAGCTTTCTTT.

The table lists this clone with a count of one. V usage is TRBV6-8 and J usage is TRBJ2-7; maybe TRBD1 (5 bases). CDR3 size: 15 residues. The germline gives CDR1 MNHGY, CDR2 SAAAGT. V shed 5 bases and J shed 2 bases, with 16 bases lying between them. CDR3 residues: CASSRFDSIAYEQYF. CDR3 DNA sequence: TGTGCCAGCAGTAGGTTCGACAGTATTGCCTACGAGCAGTACTTC.

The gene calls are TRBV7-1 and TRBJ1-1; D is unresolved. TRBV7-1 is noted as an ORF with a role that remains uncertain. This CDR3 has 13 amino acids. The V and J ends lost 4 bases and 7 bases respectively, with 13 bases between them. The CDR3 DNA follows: TGTGCCAGCAGCTTACCCCCAGCGGGTGAAGCTTTCTTT. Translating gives CASSLPPAGEAFF.

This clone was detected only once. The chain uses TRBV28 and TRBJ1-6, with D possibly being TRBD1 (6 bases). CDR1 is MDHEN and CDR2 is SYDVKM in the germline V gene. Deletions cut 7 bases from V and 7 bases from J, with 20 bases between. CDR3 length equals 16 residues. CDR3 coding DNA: TGTGCCAGCACCGATCTACAGGGACCTAGGAATTCACCCCTCCACTTT. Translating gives CASTDLQGPRNSPLHF.

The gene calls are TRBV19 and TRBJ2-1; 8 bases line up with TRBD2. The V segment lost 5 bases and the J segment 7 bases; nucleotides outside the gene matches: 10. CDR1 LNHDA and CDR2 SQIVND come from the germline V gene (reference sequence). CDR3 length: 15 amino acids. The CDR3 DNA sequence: TGTGCCAGTAGTTTCCTACCGCGGGAGGTAAATGAGCAGTTCTTC. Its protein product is CASSFLPREVNEQFF. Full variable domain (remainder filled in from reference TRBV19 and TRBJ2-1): DGGITQSPKYLFRKEGQNVTLSCEQNLNHDAMYWYRQDPGQGLRLIYYSQIVNDFQKGDIAEGYSVSREKKESFPLTVTSAQKNPTAFYLCASSFLPREVNEQFFGPGTRLTVL.

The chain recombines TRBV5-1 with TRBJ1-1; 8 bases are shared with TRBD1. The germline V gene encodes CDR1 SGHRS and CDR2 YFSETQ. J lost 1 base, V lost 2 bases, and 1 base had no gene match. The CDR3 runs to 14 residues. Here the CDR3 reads CASSFDRGNTEAFF. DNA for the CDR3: TGCGCCAGCAGCTTCGACAGGGGGAACACTGAAGCTTTCTTT. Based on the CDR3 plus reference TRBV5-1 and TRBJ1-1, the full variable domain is KAGVTQTPRYLIKTRGQQVTLSCSPISGHRSVSWYQQTPGQGLQFLFEYFSETQRNKGNFPGRFSGRQFSNSRSEMNVSTLELGDSALYLCASSFDRGNTEAFFGQGTRLTVV.

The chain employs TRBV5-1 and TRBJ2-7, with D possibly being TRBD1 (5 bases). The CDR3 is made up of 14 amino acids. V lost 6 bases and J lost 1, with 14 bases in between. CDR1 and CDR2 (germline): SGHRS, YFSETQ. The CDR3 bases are TGCGCCAGCACCCTTGCAGGGTATTCCTACGAGCAGTACTTC. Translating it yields CASTLAGYSYEQYF.

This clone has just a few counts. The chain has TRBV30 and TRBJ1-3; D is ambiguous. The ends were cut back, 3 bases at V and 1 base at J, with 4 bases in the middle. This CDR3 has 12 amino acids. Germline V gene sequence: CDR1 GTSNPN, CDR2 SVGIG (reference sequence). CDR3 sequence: CAWSSSGNTIYF. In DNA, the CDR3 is TGTGCCTGGAGCAGTTCTGGAAACACCATATATTTT.

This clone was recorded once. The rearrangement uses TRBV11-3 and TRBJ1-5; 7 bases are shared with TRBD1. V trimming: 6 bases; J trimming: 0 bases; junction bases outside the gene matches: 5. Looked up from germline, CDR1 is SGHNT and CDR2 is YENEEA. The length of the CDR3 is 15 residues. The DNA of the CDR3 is TGTGCCAGCAGGTCCACAGGGGCTAGCAATCAGCCCCAGCATTTT. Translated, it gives CASRSTGASNQPQHF.

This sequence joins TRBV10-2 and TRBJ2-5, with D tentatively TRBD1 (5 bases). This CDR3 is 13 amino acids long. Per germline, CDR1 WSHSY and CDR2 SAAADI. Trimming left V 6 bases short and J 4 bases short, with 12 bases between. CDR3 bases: TGCGCCAGCAGGGACACCATTTTAGAGACCCAGTACTTC. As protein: CASRDTILETQYF.

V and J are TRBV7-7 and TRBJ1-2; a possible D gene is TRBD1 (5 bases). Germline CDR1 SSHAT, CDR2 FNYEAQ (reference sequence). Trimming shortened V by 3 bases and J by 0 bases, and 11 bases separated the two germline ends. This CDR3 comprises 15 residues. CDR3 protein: CASSLETGANYGYTF. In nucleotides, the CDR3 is TGTGCCAGCAGCTTGGAAACAGGAGCTAACTATGGCTACACCTTC. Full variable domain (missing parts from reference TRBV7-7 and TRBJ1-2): GAGVSQSPRYKVTKRGQDVTLRCDPISSHATLYWYQQALGQGPEFLTYFNYEAQPDKSGLPSDRFSAERPEGSISTLTIQRTEQRDSAMYRCASSLETGANYGYTFGSGTRLTVV.

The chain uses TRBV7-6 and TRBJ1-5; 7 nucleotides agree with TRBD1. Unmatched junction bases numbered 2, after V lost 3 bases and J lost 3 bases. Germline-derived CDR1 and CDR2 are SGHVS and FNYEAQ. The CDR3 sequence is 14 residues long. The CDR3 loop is CASSFGQDNQPQHF. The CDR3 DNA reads TGTGCCAGCAGCTTTGGACAGGACAATCAGCCCCAGCATTTT.

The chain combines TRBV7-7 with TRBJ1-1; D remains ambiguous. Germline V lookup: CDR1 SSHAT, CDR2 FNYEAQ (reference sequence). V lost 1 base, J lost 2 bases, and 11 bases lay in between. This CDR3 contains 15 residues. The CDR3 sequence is CASSLDSGINTEAFF. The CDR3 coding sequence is TGTGCCAGCAGCTTAGATAGTGGGATTAACACTGAAGCTTTCTTT.

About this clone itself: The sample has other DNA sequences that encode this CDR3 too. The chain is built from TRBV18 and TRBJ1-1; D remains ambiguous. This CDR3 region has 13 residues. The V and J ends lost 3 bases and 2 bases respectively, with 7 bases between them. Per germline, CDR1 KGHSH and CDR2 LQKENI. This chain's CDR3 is CASSPGKNTEAFF. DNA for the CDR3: TGTGCCAGCTCACCTGGGAAAAACACTGAAGCTTTCTTT. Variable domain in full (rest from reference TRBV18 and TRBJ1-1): NAGVMQNPRHLVRRRGQEARLRCSPMKGHSHVYWYRQLPEEGLKFMVYLQKENIIDESGMPKERFSAEFPKEGPSILRIQQVVRGDSAAYFCASSPGKNTEAFFGQGTRLTVV.

The CDR3 region has the DNA TGTGCCAGTTCGCCCAAGGCAGAGGGGCCGAGCTCTGGAAACACCATATATTTT. Amino acid sequence: CASSPKAEGPSSGNTIYF. The chain employs TRBV28 and TRBJ1-3; possibly TRBD1 for D (5 bases). V lost 9 bases and J lost 0, with 24 bases in between. The CDR3 has 18 residues. Germline values: CDR1 MDHEN, CDR2 SYDVKM.

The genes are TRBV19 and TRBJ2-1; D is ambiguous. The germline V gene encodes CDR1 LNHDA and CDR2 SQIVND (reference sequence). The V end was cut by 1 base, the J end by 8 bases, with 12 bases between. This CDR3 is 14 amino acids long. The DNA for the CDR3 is TGTGCCAGTAGTATAGCCCCAGGTAGCCATGAGCAGTTCTTC. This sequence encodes CASSIAPGSHEQFF.

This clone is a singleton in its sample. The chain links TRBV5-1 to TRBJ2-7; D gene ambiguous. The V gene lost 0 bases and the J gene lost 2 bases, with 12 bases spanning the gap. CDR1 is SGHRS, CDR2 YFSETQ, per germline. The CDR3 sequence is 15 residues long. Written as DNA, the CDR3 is TGCGCCAGCAGCTTGGGGTCGAGCTTCACCTACGAGCAGTACTTC. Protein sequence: CASSLGSSFTYEQYF.

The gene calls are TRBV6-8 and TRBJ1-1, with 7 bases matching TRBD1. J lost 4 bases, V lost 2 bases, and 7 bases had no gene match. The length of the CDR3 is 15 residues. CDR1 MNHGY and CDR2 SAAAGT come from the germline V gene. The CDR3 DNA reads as TGTGCCAGCAGTTACCACACAGGGGAGCGCACTGAAGCTTTCTTT. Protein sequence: CASSYHTGERTEAFF.

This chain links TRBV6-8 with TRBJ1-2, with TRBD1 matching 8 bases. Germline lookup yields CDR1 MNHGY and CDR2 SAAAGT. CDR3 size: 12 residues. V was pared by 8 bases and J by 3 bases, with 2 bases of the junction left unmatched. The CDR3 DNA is TGTGCCAGCCGGGACAGGCACTATGGCTACACCTTC. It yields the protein CASRDRHYGYTF.

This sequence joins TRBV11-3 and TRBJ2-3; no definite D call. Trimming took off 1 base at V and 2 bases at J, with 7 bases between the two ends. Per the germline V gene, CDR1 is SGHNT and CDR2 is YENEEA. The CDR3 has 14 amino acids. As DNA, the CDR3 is TGTGCCAGCAGCTTAGTATTAAACACAGATACGCAGTATTTT. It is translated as CASSLVLNTDTQYF.

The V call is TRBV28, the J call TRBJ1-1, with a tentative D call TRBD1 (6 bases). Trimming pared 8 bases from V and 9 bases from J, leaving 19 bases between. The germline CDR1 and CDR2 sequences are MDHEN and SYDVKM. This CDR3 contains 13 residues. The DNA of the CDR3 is TGTGCCAGCGCCTTCCGGGGGCGAGGGAAAGCTTTCTTT. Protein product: CASAFRGRGKAFF.

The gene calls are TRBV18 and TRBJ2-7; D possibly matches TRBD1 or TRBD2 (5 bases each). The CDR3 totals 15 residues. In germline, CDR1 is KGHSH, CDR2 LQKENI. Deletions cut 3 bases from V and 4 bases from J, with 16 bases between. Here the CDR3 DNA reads TGTGCCAGCTCACCTGGGGGACGAGAGAAGTACGAGCAGTACTTC. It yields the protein CASSPGGREKYEQYF. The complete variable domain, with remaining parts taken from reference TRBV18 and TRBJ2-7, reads NAGVMQNPRHLVRRRGQEARLRCSPMKGHSHVYWYRQLPEEGLKFMVYLQKENIIDESGMPKERFSAEFPKEGPSILRIQQVVRGDSAAYFCASSPGGREKYEQYFGPGTRLTVT.

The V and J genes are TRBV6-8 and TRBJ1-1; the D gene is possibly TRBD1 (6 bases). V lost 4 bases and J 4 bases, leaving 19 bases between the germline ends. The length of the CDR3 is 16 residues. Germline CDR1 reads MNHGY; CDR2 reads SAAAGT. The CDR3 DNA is TGTGCCAGCAGTTCGCGTACTACAGGGAGGAGCACTGAAGCTTTCTTT. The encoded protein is CASSSRTTGRSTEAFF.

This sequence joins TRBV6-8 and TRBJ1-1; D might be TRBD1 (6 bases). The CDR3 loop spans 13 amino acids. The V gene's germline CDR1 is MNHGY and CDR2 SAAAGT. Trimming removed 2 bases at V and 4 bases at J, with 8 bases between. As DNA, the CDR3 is TGTGCCAGCAGTTACCTACAGGGCACTGAAGCTTTCTTT. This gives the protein CASSYLQGTEAFF.

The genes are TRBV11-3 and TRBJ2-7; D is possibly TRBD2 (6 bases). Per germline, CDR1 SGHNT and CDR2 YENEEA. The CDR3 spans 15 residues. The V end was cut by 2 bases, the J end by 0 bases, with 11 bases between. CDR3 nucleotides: TGTGCCAGCAGCTTAAGTGCGGGGAGCTCCTACGAGCAGTACTTC. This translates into CASSLSAGSSYEQYF.

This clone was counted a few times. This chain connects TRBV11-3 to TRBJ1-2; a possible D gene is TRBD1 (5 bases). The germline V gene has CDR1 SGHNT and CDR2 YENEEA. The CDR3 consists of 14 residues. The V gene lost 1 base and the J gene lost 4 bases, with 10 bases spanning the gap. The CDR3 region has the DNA TGTGCCAGCAGCTTAGTGGGGGGACCCTATGGCTACACCTTC. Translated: CASSLVGGPYGYTF.

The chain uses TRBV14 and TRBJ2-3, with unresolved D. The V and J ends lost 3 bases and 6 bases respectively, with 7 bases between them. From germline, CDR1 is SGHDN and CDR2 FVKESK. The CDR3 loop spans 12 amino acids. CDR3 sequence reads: CASSQGWDTQYF. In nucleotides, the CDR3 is TGTGCCAGCAGCCAGGGTTGGGATACGCAGTATTTT.

In DNA form, the CDR3 reads TGTGCCAGTAGTGCAACAGGGGGCGGAAGTTTCCTGAACACTGAAGCTTTCTTT. This codes for CASSATGGGSFLNTEAFF. The chain recombines TRBV19 with TRBJ1-1; 9 bases map to TRBD1. Per germline, CDR1 LNHDA and CDR2 SQIVND (reference sequence). The trim removed 5 bases at V and 0 bases at J, leaving 13 bases unmatched. CDR3 length: 18 residues. The variable domain in full, completed from reference TRBV19 and TRBJ1-1, reads DGGITQSPKYLFRKEGQNVTLSCEQNLNHDAMYWYRQDPGQGLRLIYYSQIVNDFQKGDIAEGYSVSREKKESFPLTVTSAQKNPTAFYLCASSATGGGSFLNTEAFFGQGTRLTVV.

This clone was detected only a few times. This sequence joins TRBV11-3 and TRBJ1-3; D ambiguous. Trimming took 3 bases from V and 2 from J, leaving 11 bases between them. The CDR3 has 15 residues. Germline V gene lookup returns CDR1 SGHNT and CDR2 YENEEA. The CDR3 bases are TGTGCCAGCAGCTTGGGAAAGACTCCTGGAAACACCATATATTTT. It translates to CASSLGKTPGNTIYF.

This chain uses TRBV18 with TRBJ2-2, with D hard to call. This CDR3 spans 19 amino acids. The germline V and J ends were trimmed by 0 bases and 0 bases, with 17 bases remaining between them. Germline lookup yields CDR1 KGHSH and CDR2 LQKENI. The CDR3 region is CASSPPGKTKATNTGELFF. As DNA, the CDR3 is TGTGCCAGCTCACCACCCGGAAAAACCAAAGCTACGAACACCGGGGAGCTGTTTTTT.

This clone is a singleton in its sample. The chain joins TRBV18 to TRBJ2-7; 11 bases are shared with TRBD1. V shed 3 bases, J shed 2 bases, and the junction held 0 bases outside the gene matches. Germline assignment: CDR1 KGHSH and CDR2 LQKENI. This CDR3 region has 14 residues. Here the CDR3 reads CASSPGQGAYEQYF. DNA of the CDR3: TGTGCCAGCTCACCGGGACAGGGGGCCTACGAGCAGTACTTC. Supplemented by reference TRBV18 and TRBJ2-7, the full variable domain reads NAGVMQNPRHLVRRRGQEARLRCSPMKGHSHVYWYRQLPEEGLKFMVYLQKENIIDESGMPKERFSAEFPKEGPSILRIQQVVRGDSAAYFCASSPGQGAYEQYFGPGTRLTVT.